Below are 6 T cell receptor beta chains sequenced from a single sample in a study of vaccination effects on CD4 cells after COVID-19. Produced via immunoSEQ multiplex PCR; TCRdb's table is partial and in-frame only. The data contain 12,000 to 15,000 clones, over 65% of them singletons. Pools of viral peptides were used by the ViraFEST assay to expand antigen-specific CD4+ T cells ahead of sequencing. Researchers isolated CD4+ T cells once approximately ten days of culture had elapsed. Between March and December 2020, the person had a SARS-CoV-2 infection that PCR confirmed. BNT162b2 vaccine or mRNA-1273 vaccine was given to participants in two doses. The antigens for these receptors are not known. The sequences come from CD4+ T cells from PBMCs cultured with HCoV-NL63 spike peptides, collected after COVID-19 vaccination. These receptors originate from a human donor who had a prior SARS-CoV-2 infection.

The V and J genes are TRBV7-2 and TRBJ2-7; 12 nucleotides line up with TRBD2. The germline V gene encodes CDR1 SGHTA and CDR2 FQGNSA. V gave up 5 bases and J gave up 6 bases; unmatched junction bases: 8. There are 15 residues in the CDR3. For the CDR3, the DNA is TGTGCCAGCAGCCCCACTAGCGGGGGGACAGGCGAGCAGTACTTC. Its protein is CASSPTSGGTGEQYF.

The chain combines TRBV19 with TRBJ2-7, with D hard to call. In germline, CDR1 is LNHDA, CDR2 SQIVND (reference sequence). This CDR3 has 13 residues. The ends were cut back, 4 bases at V and 7 bases at J, with 14 bases in the middle. This CDR3 is CASSKGTQREQYF. CDR3 bases: TGTGCCAGTAGTAAAGGAACTCAGAGGGAGCAGTACTTC.

The chain has TRBV4-2 and TRBJ1-3; 8 bases are a match to TRBD1. The CDR3 is 14 residues long. The germline V gene encodes CDR1 LGHNA and CDR2 YNFKEQ. Unmatched junction bases numbered 9, after V lost 4 bases and J lost 10 bases. DNA for the CDR3: TGTGCCAGCAGCCGAGGACAGGGACTGGCTACCATATATTTT. Protein: CASSRGQGLATIYF.

The table lists this clone with a few counts. The chain recombines TRBV7-3 with TRBJ2-1, with D possibly matching TRBD2 (5 bases). Looked up from germline, CDR1 is SGHTA and CDR2 is FQGTGA. CDR3 length equals 16 residues. Trimming pared 2 bases from V and 2 bases from J, leaving 13 bases between. CDR3 DNA: TGTGCCAGCAGCTTAGGGTCAGCGGTTGCCTACAATGAGCAGTTCTTC. This gives the protein CASSLGSAVAYNEQFF.

The chain joins TRBV19 to TRBJ1-2, with a weak D call TRBD1 (6 bases). Germline V gene sequence: CDR1 LNHDA, CDR2 SQIVND (reference sequence). The CDR3 is 15 amino acids. V lost 6 bases, J lost 8 bases, and 22 bases lay in between. CDR3 region: CASSPSAQGPGGYTF. In nucleotides, the CDR3 is TGTGCCAGTAGCCCCTCCGCACAGGGACCTGGAGGCTACACCTTC.

The chain carries TRBV20-1 and TRBJ1-1; D gene uncertain. Germline values: CDR1 DFQATT, CDR2 SNEGSKA (reference sequence). The ends were cut back, 3 bases at V and 2 bases at J, with 10 bases in the middle. The CDR3 is 13 amino acids. CDR3 region: CSASRRGNTEAFF. CDR3 sequence (DNA): TGCAGTGCTAGTCGACGGGGAAACACTGAAGCTTTCTTT.